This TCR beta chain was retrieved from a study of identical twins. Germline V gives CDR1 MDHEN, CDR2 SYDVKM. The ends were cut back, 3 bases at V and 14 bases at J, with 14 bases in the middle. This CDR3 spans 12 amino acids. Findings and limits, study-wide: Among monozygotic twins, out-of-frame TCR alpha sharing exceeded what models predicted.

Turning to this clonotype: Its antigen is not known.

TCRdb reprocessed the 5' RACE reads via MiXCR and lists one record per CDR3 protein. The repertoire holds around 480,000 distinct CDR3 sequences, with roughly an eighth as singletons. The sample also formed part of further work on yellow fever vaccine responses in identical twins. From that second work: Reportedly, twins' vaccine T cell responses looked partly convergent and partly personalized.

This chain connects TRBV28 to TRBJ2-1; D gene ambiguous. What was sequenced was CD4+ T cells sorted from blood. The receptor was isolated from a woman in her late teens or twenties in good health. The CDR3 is CASSFGSPAEFF. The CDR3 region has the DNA TGTGCCAGCAGTTTCGGTAGCCCCGCGGAGTTCTTC.